The entry below gives a single T cell receptor beta chain sequence along with its context. Other DNA sequences within the sample encode an identical CDR3. The data were produced by immunoSEQ multiplex PCR, yet TCRdb's version contains in-frame clones alone and is incomplete. The sample lists approximately 2,000,000 clones, 80% to 95% occurring once. These data are taken from a study of shared clonotypes between healthy human individuals. The germline CDR1 and CDR2 sequences are MGHDK and SYGVNS. The CDR3 is 14 residues long. Trimming stripped 4 bases from V and 0 bases from J, with 8 bases between. Sequencing was carried out using naive CD4+ T cells from PBMCs. Stated subset: CD45RA+ positively selected. V and J are TRBV25-1 and TRBJ2-3; a possible D gene is TRBD2 (5 bases). The origin of this receptor is a young man in good health. Some clones in this sample may be carry-over from other donors' samples. In nucleotides, the CDR3 is TGTGCCAGCAGTGGAAGGACTAGCACAGATACGCAGTATTTT. It specifies CASSGRTSTDTQYF.